The sample holds many counts of the clone carrying this T cell receptor (beta chain). The target antigen is unknown. This entry is derived from a study of T cell repertoires in cytomegalovirus infection. Overall study context: Signatures in public TCR beta sequences pointed to both CMV infection and matching HLA type. Study outcomes and limitations: HLA-C-restricted, CMV-specific TCR beta clonotypes were dominant ex vivo.

TCRdb passed the reads through MiXCR, listing each CDR3 protein once. The repertoire holds about 260,000 distinct CDR3 sequences, with 9.1% as singletons. This CDR3 spans 15 amino acids. Unmatched junction bases numbered 5, after V lost 6 bases and J lost 3 bases. Germline-derived CDR1 and CDR2 are SGHTA and FQGNSA. The chain recombines TRBV7-2 with TRBJ2-7; 13 bases agree with TRBD2. The sequenced sample consisted of PBMCs. The origin of this receptor is a human donor in good health (CMV status not recorded). Some clones in this sample may be carry-over from other donors' samples. Here the CDR3 DNA reads TGTGCCAGCAGTTACGGGACTAGCGGGGACTACGAGCAGTACTTC. Protein product: CASSYGTSGDYEQYF.